These 30 T cell receptor beta chains share one sample of origin, sequenced in a study of identical twins. One entry per CDR3 protein results from TCRdb running MiXCR on the 5' RACE reads. The profile shows around 530,000 distinct CDR3 sequences, 13% to 15% of them singletons. The data also belong to a second study, concerning yellow fever vaccine responses in identical twins.

Sequencing input: CD4+ T cells sorted from blood. Receptors originate from a woman aged 18-29 years in good health.

A few counts support this clonotype. V usage is TRBV6-5 and J usage is TRBJ2-1; D is unresolved. CDR1 is MNHEY, CDR2 SVGAGI, per germline. V was clipped by 0 bases and J by 7 bases, with 13 bases between them. The CDR3 is 15 amino acids. This CDR3 reads CASSYSYGGGNEQFF. In DNA form, the CDR3 reads TGTGCCAGCAGTTACTCGTATGGCGGTGGGAATGAGCAGTTCTTC.

The V call is TRBV18, the J call TRBJ1-5, with D unclear. The CDR3 length is 13 residues. Germline V gives CDR1 KGHSH, CDR2 LQKENI. Trimming removed 2 bases from V and 10 bases from J, with 12 bases in between. CDR3 protein: CASSPVIGDPQHF. CDR3 DNA sequence: TGTGCCAGCTCACCAGTTATCGGAGATCCCCAGCATTTT. Full variable domain (missing parts from reference TRBV18 and TRBJ1-5): NAGVMQNPRHLVRRRGQEARLRCSPMKGHSHVYWYRQLPEEGLKFMVYLQKENIIDESGMPKERFSAEFPKEGPSILRIQQVVRGDSAAYFCASSPVIGDPQHFGDGTRLSIL.

This clonotype was found a few times. J is TRBJ2-5 and V is TRBV29-1, with 8 nucleotides matching TRBD1. Germline V gives CDR1 SQVTM, CDR2 ANQGSEA. J lost 1 base, V lost 6 bases, and 10 bases had no gene match. The CDR3 is 15 residues long. In DNA form, the CDR3 reads TGCAGCGTCAAGGACAGGGTAGAGCGCCAAGAGACCCAGTACTTC. It specifies CSVKDRVERQETQYF.

The chain recombines TRBV2 with TRBJ2-7; D is possibly TRBD1 or TRBD2 (5 bases each). Per the germline V gene, CDR1 is SNHLY and CDR2 is FYNNEI. V gave up 5 bases and J gave up 3 bases, with 14 bases separating them. The CDR3 has 14 amino acids. The CDR3 region is CASSMGTDVYEQYV. The CDR3 nucleotides read TGTGCCAGCAGTATGGGGACGGACGTCTACGAGCAGTACGTC.

In its sample, this clonotype was seen a few times. The chain combines TRBV15 with TRBJ2-5, with a weak D call TRBD2 (5 bases). V lost 0 bases, J lost 2 bases, and 10 bases lay in between. Germline CDR1 reads LNHNV; CDR2 reads YYDKDF (reference sequence). This CDR3 comprises 15 residues. Here the CDR3 DNA reads TGTGCCACCAGCAGAGAAATTGGGGAGCAAGAGACCCAGTACTTC. Amino acid sequence: CATSREIGEQETQYF.

The CDR3 DNA reads as TGTGCCAGCAGTTACATAGCGGGGGGTAGCTCCTACGAGCAGTACGTC. This encodes CASSYIAGGSSYEQYV. The chain employs TRBV6-2 or TRBV6-3 and TRBJ2-7; 10 bases line up with TRBD2. J lost 0 bases, V lost 2 bases, and 4 bases had no gene match. This CDR3 is 16 amino acids long. Germline V gives CDR1 MNHEY, CDR2 SVGEGT.

The chain uses TRBV15 and TRBJ2-7; D gene uncertain. Germline CDR1 LNHNV, CDR2 YYDKDF (reference sequence). The V end lost 0 bases, the J end lost 1 base, and 13 bases lay between the germline ends. CDR3 length: 16 residues. The CDR3 protein is CATSRDLSRRSYEQYF. Written as DNA, the CDR3 is TGTGCCACCAGCAGAGATCTATCAAGGCGGTCCTACGAGCAGTACTTC.

J is TRBJ2-1 and V is TRBV19, with TRBD2 matching 10 bases. The V gene's germline CDR1 is LNHDA and CDR2 SQIVND (reference sequence). The CDR3 sequence is 16 residues long. J was trimmed by 6 bases and V by 10 bases; bases with no gene match: 15. This CDR3 reads CATGGVSGGYGNEQFF. CDR3 DNA: TGTGCCACCGGGGGGGTTAGCGGGGGGTATGGCAATGAGCAGTTCTTC.

This clonotype was seen more than once but under ten times. The chain is built from TRBV12-5 and TRBJ2-1, with unresolved D. Trimming cost V 2 bases and J 5 bases, with 7 bases left between them. Germline V gene data show CDR1 as LGHNT and CDR2 as FRNRAP. The CDR3 sequence is 13 residues long. CDR3 sequence reads: CASGLPMDNEQFF. The CDR3 DNA sequence: TGTGCTAGTGGTTTGCCAATGGACAATGAGCAGTTCTTC.

This clonotype showed up just a few times. V is TRBV6-5 and J is TRBJ1-6, with a weak D call TRBD1 (5 bases). V lost 7 bases and J 7 bases, leaving 8 bases between the germline ends. CDR3 size: 12 residues. Germline lookup yields CDR1 MNHEY and CDR2 SVGAGI. CDR3 sequence reads: CASKDRNSPLHF. The CDR3 DNA reads TGTGCCAGCAAAGACAGAAATTCACCCCTCCACTTT.

This clonotype has at least ten counts. The V gene is TRBV3-1, the J gene TRBJ1-1; D gene unclear. Germline V lookup: CDR1 LGHDT, CDR2 YNNKEL (reference sequence). The CDR3 loop spans 14 amino acids. V lost 1 base to trimming and J lost 4 bases, with 10 bases between them. CDR3 in amino acids: CASSQATLPTEAFF. CDR3 sequence (DNA): TGTGCCAGCAGCCAAGCGACCCTACCCACTGAAGCTTTCTTT. Full variable domain (outside the CDR3, taken from reference TRBV3-1 and TRBJ1-1): DTAVSQTPKYLVTQMGNDKSIKCEQNLGHDTMYWYKQDSKKFLKIMFSYNNKELIINETVPNRFSPKSPDKAHLNLHINSLELGDSAVYFCASSQATLPTEAFFGQGTRLTVV.

This clonotype was seen a handful of times. The chain is built from TRBV3-1 and TRBJ2-1; TRBD2 matches 11 bases. The germline gives CDR1 LGHDT, CDR2 YNNKEL (reference sequence). The J segment lost 5 bases and the V segment lost 5 bases, leaving 2 bases of the junction unmatched. The CDR3 has 14 amino acids. The CDR3 reads CASSTSGGHNEQFF. CDR3 nucleotide sequence: TGTGCCAGCAGCACTAGCGGGGGTCACAATGAGCAGTTCTTC.

This clonotype was observed many times. The CDR3, as DNA: TGTGCCACCAGTGATTTTCTGGACGGGCAGCCCCAGCATTTT. Protein: CATSDFLDGQPQHF. The rearrangement links TRBV24-1 to TRBJ1-5; D ambiguous. The CDR3 loop spans 14 amino acids. Germline CDR1 is KGHDR and CDR2 is SFDVKD. The ends were cut back, 1 base at V and 7 bases at J, with 10 bases in the middle.

This clonotype appeared a few times. The gene calls are TRBV5-1 and TRBJ2-2, with a tentative D call TRBD2 (6 bases). The CDR3 runs to 17 residues. The germline V gene encodes CDR1 SGHRS and CDR2 YFSETQ. V shed 0 bases and J shed 3 bases, with 15 bases lying between them. The CDR3 DNA is TGCGCCAGCAGCTTGGGTCTTAGCGGTGGTTACACCGGGGAGCTGTTTTTT. Its protein product is CASSLGLSGGYTGELFF.

This clonotype was counted only a few times. The rearrangement uses TRBV12-3 or TRBV12-4 and TRBJ2-7; tentative D call: TRBD1 (5 bases). The V end was cut by 5 bases, the J end by 2 bases, with 10 bases between. The CDR3 sequence is 13 residues long. This chain's CDR3 is CASSKGITYEQYF. CDR3 in DNA: TGTGCCAGCAGTAAGGGGATCACCTACGAGCAGTACTTC.

The chain recombines TRBV6-1 with TRBJ2-2; 11 bases match TRBD2. The V segment lost 8 bases and the J segment 7 bases; nucleotides outside the gene matches: 9. The CDR3 totals 15 residues. Germline V gene sequence: CDR1 MNHNS, CDR2 SASEGT. The CDR3 loop reads CASRATSGGNGELFF. The CDR3 DNA is TGTGCCAGCCGAGCTACTAGCGGGGGAAACGGGGAGCTGTTTTTT.

In DNA, the CDR3 is TGTGCCACCAGCAGAGATCGTGGGGAGCCCCTCCACTTT. Translating gives CATSRDRGEPLHF. The V call is TRBV15, the J call TRBJ1-6; D unclear. From germline, CDR1 is LNHNV and CDR2 YYDKDF (reference sequence). CDR3 size: 13 residues. Trimming took 0 bases from V and 13 from J, leaving 10 bases between them.

Only a few counts were recorded for this clonotype. The genes are TRBV2 and TRBJ1-1, with TRBD1 matching 7 bases. With 6 bases clipped from V and 8 bases from J, the junction kept 9 bases outside the gene matches. Per the germline V gene, CDR1 is SNHLY and CDR2 is FYNNEI. The CDR3 is 13 residues long. The CDR3 DNA is TGTGCCAGCAGGGAGGACAGGACCTTAGAAGCTTTCTTT. Amino acid sequence: CASREDRTLEAFF.

The rearrangement links TRBV7-3 to TRBJ2-1, with D perhaps given as TRBD1 or TRBD2 (6 bases each). The CDR3 has 13 amino acids. From germline, CDR1 is SGHTA and CDR2 FQGTGA. V shed 5 bases and J shed 8 bases, with 13 bases lying between them. The CDR3 sequence is CASSLSGADEQFF. The CDR3 nucleotides are TGTGCCAGCAGCCTCTCGGGGGCGGATGAGCAGTTCTTC.

The V gene is TRBV12-3 or TRBV12-4, the J gene TRBJ2-2; TRBD2 matches 10 bases. The CDR3 consists of 17 residues. V dropped 5 bases and J dropped 2; count of bases not matched to a gene: 8. CDR3 residues: CASSRISGRANTGELFF. The CDR3, as DNA: TGTGCCAGCAGTCGAATAAGCGGGAGGGCCAACACCGGGGAGCTGTTTTTT.

This clonotype came up a few times. This rearrangement joins TRBV29-1 to TRBJ2-3; TRBD2 might be the D (7 bases). V shed 3 bases and J shed 5 bases, with 15 bases lying between them. Germline CDR1 SQVTM, CDR2 ANQGSEA. The CDR3 covers 14 residues. For the CDR3, the DNA is TGCAGCGTTGAGGAGGGGGGGCGCGGAGATACGCAGTATTTT. It codes for CSVEEGGRGDTQYF.

The table lists this clonotype with a few counts. The genes are TRBV7-9 and TRBJ2-2; 10 bases line up with TRBD1. The CDR3 extends over 17 amino acids. J gave up 0 bases and V 2 bases, and 3 bases lay outside the gene matches. Germline loops: CDR1 SEHNR, CDR2 FQNEAQ (reference sequence). The CDR3 region is CASSLRDRGSNTGELFF. CDR3 sequence (DNA): TGTGCCAGCAGCTTACGGGACAGGGGCTCGAACACCGGGGAGCTGTTTTTT.

This clonotype was detected a few times. This chain connects TRBV10-3 to TRBJ2-1; 9 bases map to TRBD2. CDR3 length equals 14 residues. Germline CDR1 reads ENHRY; CDR2 reads SYGVKD. Trimming took 7 bases from V and 6 from J; bases not matched to a gene: 7. The CDR3 sequence: CAITGASGANEQFF. The CDR3 bases are TGTGCCATCACGGGGGCTAGCGGGGCCAATGAGCAGTTCTTC.

The CDR3 loop reads CSVEEKGLLSVEQYF. The DNA for the CDR3 is TGCAGCGTTGAAGAAAAGGGTCTATTATCCGTGGAGCAGTACTTC. The chain recombines TRBV29-1 with TRBJ2-7; D ambiguous. Trimming left V 0 bases short and J 7 bases short, with 19 bases between. The germline gives CDR1 SQVTM, CDR2 ANQGSEA. The CDR3 is 15 amino acids.

This chain connects TRBV5-1 to TRBJ2-2; 15 positions agree with TRBD2. J was trimmed by 5 bases and V by 4 bases; bases with no gene match: 3. The germline V gene encodes CDR1 SGHRS and CDR2 YFSETQ. The CDR3 runs 16 residues. DNA of the CDR3: TGCGCCAGCAGCGCGGGGACTAGCGGGGGGACCGGGGAGCTGTTTTTT. Translating it yields CASSAGTSGGTGELFF.

The genes are TRBV9 and TRBJ2-1; D not certain. The CDR3 sequence is 15 residues long. Germline CDR1 reads SGDLS; CDR2 reads YYNGEE. V was trimmed by 5 bases and J by 0 bases, leaving 12 bases between them. The CDR3 is CASSTDGSSYNEQFF. For the CDR3, the DNA is TGTGCCAGCAGTACGGACGGTAGCTCCTACAATGAGCAGTTCTTC.

This chain connects TRBV6-5 to TRBJ2-5; 8 positions agree with TRBD1. Germline V gene sequence: CDR1 MNHEY, CDR2 SVGAGI. J gave up 1 base and V 2 bases, and 6 bases lay outside the gene matches. This CDR3 contains 16 residues. Here the CDR3 reads CASSYGQGAGQETQYF. CDR3 nucleotides: TGTGCCAGCAGTTACGGGCAGGGGGCAGGCCAAGAGACCCAGTACTTC.

This chain joins TRBV21-1 and TRBJ1-6; the DNA was not compared with TRBD1, the D call given in the table. TRBV21-1 is annotated as a pseudogene. The CDR3 totals 13 residues. This CDR3 is CASSKDTRIKGHF. In DNA, the CDR3 is TGTGCCAGCAGCAAAGACACCCGGATAAAGGGCCACTTT.

The table lists this clonotype with a few counts. J is TRBJ1-1 and V is TRBV6-5, with D perhaps TRBD1 (6 bases). The CDR3 loop spans 14 amino acids. Germline lookup yields CDR1 MNHEY and CDR2 SVGAGI. V lost 2 bases, J lost 5 bases, and 12 bases lay in between. The chain's CDR3 is CASSYEMGATEAFF. The DNA of the CDR3 is TGTGCCAGCAGTTACGAGATGGGGGCAACTGAAGCTTTCTTT.

This clonotype was detected ten times or more. The chain links TRBV12-3 or TRBV12-4 to TRBJ2-2, with TRBD2 identical over 8 bases. This CDR3 has 13 amino acids. Losses at the gene ends were 7 bases for V and 6 bases for J; bases not matched to a gene: 4. The CDR3 DNA follows: TGTGCCAGCATTATAGCGGGACCCGGGGAGCTGTTTTTT. Translation gives CASIIAGPGELFF.